This T cell receptor beta chain originates from a study of T cells in Graves' hyperthyroidism and ophthalmopathy. Findings and caveats of the study: Ophthalmopathy stood apart from stable hyperthyroidism in a 13 V-J model. Most expanded thyroid clonotypes above 0.001 recurred in blood. A median approximately 6.5 months before onset, the model predicted ophthalmopathy.

The investigators amplified TCR beta CDR3 regions from RNA transcripts. A set of HTBI primers served as the primers for a first-round RT-PCR of the TCR CDR3. TCRdb re-derived calls from the multiplex PCR reads in MiXCR, one entry per CDR3 protein. This sample has tens of thousands of distinct CDR3 sequences; approximately 50% occur once, and the top ten carry under 35%. This clonotype was detected only a few times. Antigen: not known. Clinicians diagnosed patients from clinical symptoms, serum thyroxine and TRAb, thyroid ultrasound and orbital computed tomography. CDR3 length: 15 amino acids. Germline CDR1 and CDR2: SEHNR and FQNEAQ (reference sequence).

The clonotype comes from a man aged 18 to 30 with Graves' hyperthyroidism. Sequenced input: peripheral blood or thyroid tissue (not recorded which). This chain connects TRBV7-9 to TRBJ2-5, with D unclear. The DNA end is more similar to TRBJ2-1, so the J call may be wrong. The CDR3 DNA reads TGTGCCAGCAGTTTGACCTCTTTAGAGTACGATGAGCAGTTCTTC. This translates into CASSLTSLEYDEQFF.